The clone carrying this TCR beta chain was seen a handful of times. Its target is unknown. This sample is drawn from a study of CD8 T cells in ankylosing spondylitis. Study outcomes and limitations: A number of the motif variants had already been described in reactive arthritis synovial fluid and blood. Made up of eight highly homologous variants, a TCR beta motif appeared characteristic of ankylosing spondylitis blood. Clones tied to disease were said to be significantly enriched in matched ankylosing spondylitis synovial fluid.

Using quantitative 5'-RACE with molecular barcodes, the authors made TCR beta libraries. TCRdb re-called the 5' RACE reads with MiXCR, one entry per CDR3 protein. The table lists around 390,000 distinct CDR3 sequences, 20% to 25% of them singletons. The CDR3 totals 16 residues. Germline V gene lookup returns CDR1 KGHSH and CDR2 LQKENI. Trimming took 6 bases from V and 5 from J, leaving 23 bases between them. The V call is TRBV18, the J call TRBJ2-7; D gene ambiguous. The sequence came from a male donor with ankylosing spondylitis. Sequenced material: blood, either unsorted or a sorted T cell fraction (not recorded which). In nucleotides, the CDR3 is TGTGCCAGCTCGCCCTCGAGAACGACCACTACTAACGAGCAGTACTTC. Translation gives CASSPSRTTTTNEQYF.